This paragraph reports one T cell receptor (beta chain). No antigen is known for it. This specimen belongs to a study of cytomegalovirus exposure and HLA in healthy donors. Study-level findings and limits: A later look showed TCR association rates differing by HLA locus, highest for DRB1 and lowest for HLA-C. Solely CMV serostatus was available to characterize immune exposure. Among the sequence variants, a highly shared cluster was likely an artifact of sequencing. The authors enumerated 150 to 200 TCR beta chains as linked to cytomegalovirus.

V gave up 1 base and J gave up 6 bases, with 12 bases separating them. Germline loops: CDR1 MDHEN, CDR2 SYDVKM. The CDR3 runs to 14 residues. The PCR made use of 60 Vbeta and 13 Jbeta primers. The assay was immunoSEQ multiplex PCR, and TCRdb's table has in-frame clones only and misses some. Among some 180,000 clones, 77% were seen once, and the ten largest hold roughly 3.7%. The sequence was collected from a woman aged 60-70 years in good health and CMV-seropositive. This chain connects TRBV28 to TRBJ1-2, with no clear D. Sequencing was carried out using PBMCs. CDR3 nucleotide sequence: TGTGCCAGCAGTTTATTATTTTCCGGTCATGGCTACACCTTC. It specifies CASSLLFSGHGYTF.